Reported below is one TCR beta chain. Germline V gives CDR1 SGHKS, CDR2 YYEKEE (reference sequence). Germline trimming cut 1 base from V and 4 bases from J; bases unmatched to any gene: 9. The CDR3 runs to 17 residues. Sequencing used immunoSEQ multiplex PCR; TCRdb keeps in-frame clones, though not all of them. The table has about 56,000 clones, just over 90% seen once. The data are from a study of cytomegalovirus exposure and HLA in healthy donors. Study background: In a later analysis, it was reported that the 120 validation repertoires had been produced on the same platform as the roughly 650 repertoires belonging to the first cohort.

Specimen: PBMCs. The sequence derives from a woman under 30 in good health and CMV-seropositive. The rearrangement uses TRBV5-5 and TRBJ2-5; TRBD2 matches at 11 bases. CDR3 coding DNA: TGTGCCAGCAGCTTGAGTGGTAGCGGGGGGGCAGGAGAGACCCAGTACTTC. As protein: CASSLSGSGGAGETQYF.